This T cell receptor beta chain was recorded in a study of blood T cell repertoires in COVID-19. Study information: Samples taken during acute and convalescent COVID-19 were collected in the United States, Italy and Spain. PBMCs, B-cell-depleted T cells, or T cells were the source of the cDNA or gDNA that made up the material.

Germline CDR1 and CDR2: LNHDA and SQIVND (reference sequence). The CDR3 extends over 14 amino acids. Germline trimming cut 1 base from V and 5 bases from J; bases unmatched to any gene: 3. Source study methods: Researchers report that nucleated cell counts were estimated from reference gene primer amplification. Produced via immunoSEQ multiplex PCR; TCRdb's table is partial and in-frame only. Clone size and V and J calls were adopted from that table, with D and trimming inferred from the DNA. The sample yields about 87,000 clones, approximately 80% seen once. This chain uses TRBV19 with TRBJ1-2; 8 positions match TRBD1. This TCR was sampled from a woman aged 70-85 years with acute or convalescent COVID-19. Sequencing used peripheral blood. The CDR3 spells CASSIGRQGYGYTF. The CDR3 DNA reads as TGTGCCAGTAGTATAGGCAGACAGGGGTATGGCTACACCTTC.